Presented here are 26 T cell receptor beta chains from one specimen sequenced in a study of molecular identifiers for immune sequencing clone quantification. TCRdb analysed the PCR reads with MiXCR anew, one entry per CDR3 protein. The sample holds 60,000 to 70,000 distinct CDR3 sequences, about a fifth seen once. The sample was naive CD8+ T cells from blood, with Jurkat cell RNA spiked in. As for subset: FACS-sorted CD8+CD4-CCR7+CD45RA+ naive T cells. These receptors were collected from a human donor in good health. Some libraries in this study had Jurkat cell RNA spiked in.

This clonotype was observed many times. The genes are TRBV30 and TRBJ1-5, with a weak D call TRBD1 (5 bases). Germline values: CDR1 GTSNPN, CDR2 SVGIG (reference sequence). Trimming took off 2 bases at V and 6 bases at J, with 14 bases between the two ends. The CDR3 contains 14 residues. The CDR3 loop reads CAWSRGQGGQPQHF. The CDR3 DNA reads TGTGCCTGGAGTCGGGGCCAGGGCGGTCAGCCCCAGCATTTT.

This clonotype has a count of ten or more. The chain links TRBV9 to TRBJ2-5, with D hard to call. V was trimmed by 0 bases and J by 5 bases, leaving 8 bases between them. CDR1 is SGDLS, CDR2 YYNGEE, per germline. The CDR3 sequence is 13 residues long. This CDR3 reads CASSVDDMETQYF. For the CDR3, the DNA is TGTGCCAGCAGCGTAGACGACATGGAGACCCAGTACTTC.

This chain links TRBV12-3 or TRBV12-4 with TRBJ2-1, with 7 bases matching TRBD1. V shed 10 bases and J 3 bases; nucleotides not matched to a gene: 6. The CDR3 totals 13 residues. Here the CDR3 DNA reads TGTGCCACCCCGACAGGGAACTACAATGAGCAGTTCTTC. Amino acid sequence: CATPTGNYNEQFF.

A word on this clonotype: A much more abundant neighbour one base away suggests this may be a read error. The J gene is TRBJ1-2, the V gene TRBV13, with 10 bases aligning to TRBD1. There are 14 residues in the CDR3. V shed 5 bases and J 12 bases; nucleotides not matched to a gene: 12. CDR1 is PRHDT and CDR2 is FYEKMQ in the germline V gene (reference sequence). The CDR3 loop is CASSGEGQGNGNTF. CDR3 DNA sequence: TGTGCCAGCAGCGGGGAGGGACAGGGGAACGGCAACACCTTC.

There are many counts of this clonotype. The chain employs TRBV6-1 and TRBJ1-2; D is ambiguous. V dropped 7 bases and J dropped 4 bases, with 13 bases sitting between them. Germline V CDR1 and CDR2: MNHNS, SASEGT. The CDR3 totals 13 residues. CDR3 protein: CASTGTSSYGYTF. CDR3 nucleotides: TGTGCCAGCACCGGCACGAGCTCCTATGGCTACACCTTC.

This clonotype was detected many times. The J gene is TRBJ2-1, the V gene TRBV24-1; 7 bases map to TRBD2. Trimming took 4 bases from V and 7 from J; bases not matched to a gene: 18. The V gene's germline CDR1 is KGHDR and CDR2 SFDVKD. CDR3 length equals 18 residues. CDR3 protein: CATSDRDLVGGIGNEQFF. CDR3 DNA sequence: TGTGCCACCAGTGACCGCGACCTGGTGGGAGGGATAGGAAATGAGCAGTTCTTC.

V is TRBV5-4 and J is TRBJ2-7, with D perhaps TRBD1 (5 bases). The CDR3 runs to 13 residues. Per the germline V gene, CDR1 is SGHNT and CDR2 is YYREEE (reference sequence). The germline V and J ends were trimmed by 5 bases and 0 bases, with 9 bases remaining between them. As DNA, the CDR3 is TGTGCCAGCAGGTCCGACAGCTCCTACGAGCAGTACTTC. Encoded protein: CASRSDSSYEQYF. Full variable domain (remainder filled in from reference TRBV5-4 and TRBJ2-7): ETGVTQSPTHLIKTRGQQVTLRCSSQSGHNTVSWYQQALGQGPQFIFQYYREEENGRGNFPPRFSGLQFPNYSSELNVNALELDDSALYLCASRSDSSYEQYFGPGTRLTVT.

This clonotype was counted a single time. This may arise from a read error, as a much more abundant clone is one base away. The CDR3 bases are TGTGCCAGCAGCGACTGGGACAGGGACTCCTACGAGCTGTACTTC. Its protein is CASSDWDRDSYELYF. V and J are TRBV7-2 and TRBJ2-7; TRBD1 matches 9 bases. The CDR3 loop spans 15 amino acids. Per germline, CDR1 SGHTA and CDR2 FQGNSA.

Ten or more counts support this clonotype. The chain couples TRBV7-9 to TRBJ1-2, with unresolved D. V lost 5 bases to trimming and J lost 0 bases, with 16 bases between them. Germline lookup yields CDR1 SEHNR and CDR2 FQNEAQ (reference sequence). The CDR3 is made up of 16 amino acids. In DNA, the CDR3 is TGTGCCAGCAGCCGCTGGGAGGACGCACCTAACTATGGCTACACCTTC. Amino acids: CASSRWEDAPNYGYTF.

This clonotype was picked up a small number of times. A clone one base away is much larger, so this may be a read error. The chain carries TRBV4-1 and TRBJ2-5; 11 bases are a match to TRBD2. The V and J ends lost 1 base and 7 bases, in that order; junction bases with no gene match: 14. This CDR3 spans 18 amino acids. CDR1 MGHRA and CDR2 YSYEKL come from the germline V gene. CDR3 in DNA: TGCGCCAGCAGCCAAGGATCCCTAGCGGGGGGCTGGGAAGGGACCCAGTACTTC. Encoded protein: CASSQGSLAGGWEGTQYF.

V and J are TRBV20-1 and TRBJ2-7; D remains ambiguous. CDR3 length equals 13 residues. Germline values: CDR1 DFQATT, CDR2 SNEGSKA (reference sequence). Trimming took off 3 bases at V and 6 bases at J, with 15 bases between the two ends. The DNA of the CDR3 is TGCAGTGCTAGGATATTCGGCAGTATCGAGCAGTACTTC. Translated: CSARIFGSIEQYF.

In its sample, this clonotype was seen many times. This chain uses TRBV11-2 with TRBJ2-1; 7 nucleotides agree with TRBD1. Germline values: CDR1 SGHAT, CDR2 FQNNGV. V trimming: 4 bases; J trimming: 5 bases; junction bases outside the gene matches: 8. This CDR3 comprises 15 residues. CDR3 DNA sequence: TGTGCCAGCAGCTCCCGACAGGGTCCGCACAATGAGCAGTTCTTC. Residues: CASSSRQGPHNEQFF.

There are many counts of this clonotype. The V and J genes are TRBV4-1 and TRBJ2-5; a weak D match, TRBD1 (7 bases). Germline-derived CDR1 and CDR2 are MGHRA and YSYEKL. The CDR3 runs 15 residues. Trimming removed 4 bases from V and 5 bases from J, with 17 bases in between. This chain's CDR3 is CASSPGVGGWETQYF. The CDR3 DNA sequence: TGCGCCAGCAGCCCGGGGGTAGGGGGCTGGGAGACCCAGTACTTC.

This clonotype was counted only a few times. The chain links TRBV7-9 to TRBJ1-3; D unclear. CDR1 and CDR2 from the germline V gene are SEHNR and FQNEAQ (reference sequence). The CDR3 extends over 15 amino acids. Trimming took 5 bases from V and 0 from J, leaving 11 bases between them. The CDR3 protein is CASSPKTDSGNTIYF. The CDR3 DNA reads TGTGCCAGCAGCCCTAAGACCGACTCTGGAAACACCATATATTTT.

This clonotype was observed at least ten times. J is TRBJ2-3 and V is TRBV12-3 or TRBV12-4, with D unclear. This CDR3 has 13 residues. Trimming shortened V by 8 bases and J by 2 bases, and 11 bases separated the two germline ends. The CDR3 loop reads CASRVGSTDTQYF. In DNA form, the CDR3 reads TGTGCCAGCCGAGTAGGATCCACAGATACGCAGTATTTT.

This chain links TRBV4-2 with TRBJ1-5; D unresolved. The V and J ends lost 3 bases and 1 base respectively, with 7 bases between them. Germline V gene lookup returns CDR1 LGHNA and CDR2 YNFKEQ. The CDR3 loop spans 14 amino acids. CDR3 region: CASSQFDSNQPQHF. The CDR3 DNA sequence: TGTGCCAGCAGCCAGTTTGACAGCAATCAGCCCCAGCATTTT.

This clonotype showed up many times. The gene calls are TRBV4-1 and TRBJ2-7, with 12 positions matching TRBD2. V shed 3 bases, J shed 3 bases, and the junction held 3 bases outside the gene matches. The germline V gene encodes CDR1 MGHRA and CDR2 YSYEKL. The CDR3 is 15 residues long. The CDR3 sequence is CASSHGLAGYYEQYF. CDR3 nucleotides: TGCGCCAGCAGCCATGGACTAGCGGGATACTACGAGCAGTACTTC.

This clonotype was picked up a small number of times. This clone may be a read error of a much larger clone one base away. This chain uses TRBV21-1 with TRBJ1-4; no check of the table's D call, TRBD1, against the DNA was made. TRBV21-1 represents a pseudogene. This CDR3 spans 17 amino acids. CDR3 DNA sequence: TGTGCCAGCAGCAAGGCCCGGACAGGGCGGTCTAGTGAAAAACTGTTTTTT. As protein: CASSKARTGRSSEKLFF.

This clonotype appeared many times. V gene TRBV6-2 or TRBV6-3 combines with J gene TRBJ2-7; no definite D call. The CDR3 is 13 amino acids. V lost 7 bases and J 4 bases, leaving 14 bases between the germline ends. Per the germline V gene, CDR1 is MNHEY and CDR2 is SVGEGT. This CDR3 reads CASTQLTGYEQYF. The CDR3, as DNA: TGTGCCAGCACTCAACTAACCGGGTACGAGCAGTACTTC.

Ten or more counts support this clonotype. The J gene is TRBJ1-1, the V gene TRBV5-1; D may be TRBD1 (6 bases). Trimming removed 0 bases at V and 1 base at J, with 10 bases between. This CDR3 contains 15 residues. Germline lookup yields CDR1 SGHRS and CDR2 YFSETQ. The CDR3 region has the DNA TGCGCCAGCAGCTTGGAAATGGGACAGAACACTGAAGCTTTCTTT. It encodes CASSLEMGQNTEAFF.

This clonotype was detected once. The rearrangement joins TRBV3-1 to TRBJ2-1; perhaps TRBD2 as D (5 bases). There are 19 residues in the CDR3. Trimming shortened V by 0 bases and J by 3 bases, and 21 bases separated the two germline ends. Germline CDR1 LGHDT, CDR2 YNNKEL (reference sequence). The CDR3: CASSQDQDLTRERYNEQFF. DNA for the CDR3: TGTGCCAGCAGCCAAGATCAGGACCTAACTCGGGAACGCTACAATGAGCAGTTCTTC.

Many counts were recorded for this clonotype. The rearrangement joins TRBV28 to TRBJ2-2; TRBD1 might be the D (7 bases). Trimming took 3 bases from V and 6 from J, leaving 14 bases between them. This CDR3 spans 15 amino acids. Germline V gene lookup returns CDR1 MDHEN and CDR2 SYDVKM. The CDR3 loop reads CASSFQGGWAGELFF. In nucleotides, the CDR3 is TGTGCCAGCAGTTTTCAGGGGGGATGGGCCGGGGAGCTGTTTTTT. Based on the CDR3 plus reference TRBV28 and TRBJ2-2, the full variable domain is DVKVTQSSRYLVKRTGEKVFLECVQDMDHENMFWYRQDPGLGLRLIYFSYDVKMKEKGDIPEGYSVSREKKERFSLILESASTNQTSMYLCASSFQGGWAGELFFGEGSRLTVL.

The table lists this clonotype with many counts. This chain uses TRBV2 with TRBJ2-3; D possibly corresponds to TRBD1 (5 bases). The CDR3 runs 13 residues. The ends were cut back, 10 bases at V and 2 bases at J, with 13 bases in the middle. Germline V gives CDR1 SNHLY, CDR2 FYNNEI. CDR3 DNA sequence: TGTGCCACCGAGGACACACACACAGATACGCAGTATTTT. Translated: CATEDTHTDTQYF. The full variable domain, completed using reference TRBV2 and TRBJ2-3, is EPEVTQTPSHQVTQMGQEVILRCVPISNHLYFYWYRQILGQKVEFLVSFYNNEISEKSEIFDDQFSVERPDGSNFTLKIRSTKLEDSAMYFCATEDTHTDTQYFGPGTRLTVL.

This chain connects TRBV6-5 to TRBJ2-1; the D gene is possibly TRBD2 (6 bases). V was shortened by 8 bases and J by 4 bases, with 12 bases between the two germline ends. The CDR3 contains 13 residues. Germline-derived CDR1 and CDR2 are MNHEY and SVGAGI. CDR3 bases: TGTGCCAGCGCCCCGGGGGTATACAATGAGCAGTTCTTC. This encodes CASAPGVYNEQFF.

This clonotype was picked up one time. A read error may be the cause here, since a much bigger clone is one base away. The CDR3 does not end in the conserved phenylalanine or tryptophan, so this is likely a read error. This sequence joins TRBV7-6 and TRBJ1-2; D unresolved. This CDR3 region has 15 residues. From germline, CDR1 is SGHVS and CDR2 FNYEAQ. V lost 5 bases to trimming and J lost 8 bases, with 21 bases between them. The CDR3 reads CASSQVAGSLPGYTV. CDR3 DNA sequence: TGTGCCAGCAGCCAAGTCGCAGGCTCGCTGCCCGGCTACACCGTC.

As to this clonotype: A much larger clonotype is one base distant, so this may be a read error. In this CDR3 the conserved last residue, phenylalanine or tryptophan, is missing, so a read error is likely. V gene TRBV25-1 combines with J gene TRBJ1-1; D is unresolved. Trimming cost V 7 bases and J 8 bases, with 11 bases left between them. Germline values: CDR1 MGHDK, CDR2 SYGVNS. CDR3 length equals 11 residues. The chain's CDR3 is CASKDGPEAFL. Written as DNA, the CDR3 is TGTGCCAGCAAAGACGGGCCCGAAGCTTTCCTT.